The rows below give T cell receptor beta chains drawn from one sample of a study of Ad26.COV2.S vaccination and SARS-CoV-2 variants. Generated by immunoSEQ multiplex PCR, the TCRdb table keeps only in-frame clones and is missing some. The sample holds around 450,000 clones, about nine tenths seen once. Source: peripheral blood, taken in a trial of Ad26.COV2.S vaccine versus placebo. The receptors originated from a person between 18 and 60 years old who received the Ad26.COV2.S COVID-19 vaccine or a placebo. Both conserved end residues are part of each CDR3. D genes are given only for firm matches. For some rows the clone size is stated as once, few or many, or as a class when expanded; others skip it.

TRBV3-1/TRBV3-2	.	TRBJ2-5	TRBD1	CASSSRDRHKEETQYF	TGTGCCAGCAGCTCCCGGGACAGACATAAAGAAGAGACCCAGTACTTC
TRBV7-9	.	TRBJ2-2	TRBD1	CASRARQGTDGELFF	TGTGCCAGCAGGGCAAGACAGGGAACGGACGGGGAGCTGTTTTTT
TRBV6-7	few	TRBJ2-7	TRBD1	CASSYSTPWRGDRGLSPSYEQYF	TGTGCCAGCAGTTACTCGACCCCTTGGCGTGGGGACAGGGGGTTGTCCCCCTCCTACGAGCAGTACTTC
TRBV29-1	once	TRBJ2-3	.	CSTENYTDTQYF	TGCAGCACAGAGAACTACACAGATACGCAGTATTTT
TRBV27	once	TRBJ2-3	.	CASSYPAGAADTQYF	TGTGCCAGCAGTTATCCGGCGGGGGCGGCAGATACGCAGTATTTT
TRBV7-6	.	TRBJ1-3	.	CASSVGSGVSGNTIYF	TGTGCCAGCAGCGTTGGGTCAGGGGTCTCTGGAAACACCATATATTTT
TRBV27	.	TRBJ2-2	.	CASSFLTGELFF	TGTGCCAGCAGTTTTCTTACCGGGGAGCTGTTTTTT
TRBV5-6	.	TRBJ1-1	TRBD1	CASSDRQGMNTEAFF	TGTGCCAGCAGCGACCGACAGGGGATGAACACTGAAGCTTTCTTT
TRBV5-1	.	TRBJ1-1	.	CASSSVLNTEAFF	TGCGCCAGCAGCTCGGTATTGAACACTGAAGCTTTCTTT
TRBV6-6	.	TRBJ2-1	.	CASRPLDGAYNEQFF	TGTGCCAGCAGACCCCTTGACGGCGCATACAATGAGCAGTTCTTC
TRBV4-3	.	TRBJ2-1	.	CASSRDWAGDNEQFF	TGCGCCAGCAGCCGAGATTGGGCAGGGGACAATGAGCAGTTCTTC
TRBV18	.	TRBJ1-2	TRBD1	CASSPGQGLSGYTF	TGTGCCAGCTCACCGGGACAGGGGCTTAGCGGCTACACCTTC
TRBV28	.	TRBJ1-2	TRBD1	CASSEAGGEKHNYGYTF	TGTGCCAGCAGCGAAGCAGGGGGCGAAAAGCATAACTATGGCTACACCTTC